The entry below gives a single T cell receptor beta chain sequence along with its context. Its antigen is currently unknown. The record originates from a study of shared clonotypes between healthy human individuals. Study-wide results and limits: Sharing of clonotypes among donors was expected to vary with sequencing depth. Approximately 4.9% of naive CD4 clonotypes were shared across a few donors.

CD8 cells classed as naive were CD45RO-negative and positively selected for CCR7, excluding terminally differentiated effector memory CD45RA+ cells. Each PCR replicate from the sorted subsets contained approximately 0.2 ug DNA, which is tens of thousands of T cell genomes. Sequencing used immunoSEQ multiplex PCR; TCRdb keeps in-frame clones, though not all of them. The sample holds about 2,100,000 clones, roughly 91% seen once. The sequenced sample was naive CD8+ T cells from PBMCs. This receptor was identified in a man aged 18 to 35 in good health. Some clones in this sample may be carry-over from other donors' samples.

Written as DNA, the CDR3 is TGCGCCAGCAGCTTGGCAGTAGACACTGAAGCTTTCTTT. Protein product: CASSLAVDTEAFF. The gene calls are TRBV5-1 and TRBJ1-1; unclear D gene. The germline V and J ends were trimmed by 0 bases and 3 bases, with 6 bases remaining between them. Per the germline V gene, CDR1 is SGHRS and CDR2 is YFSETQ. The CDR3 is made up of 13 amino acids.